This T cell receptor beta chain was observed in a study of cytomegalovirus exposure and HLA in healthy donors. General observations from the study: Association of a missense DCLRE1C variant with TCR beta V- and J-gene trimming was reported in a later analysis.

CDR1 is SGHTA, CDR2 FQGNSA, per germline. V was trimmed by 2 bases and J by 4 bases, leaving 9 bases between them. This CDR3 has 15 residues. As to this clone: Its antigen is as yet unknown.

The PCR ran on 60 Vbeta and 13 Jbeta primers. Profiled with immunoSEQ multiplex PCR; TCRdb holds only in-frame clones, not every one. The sample holds about 110,000 clones, around three quarters seen once. Sequencing was done on a sample of PBMCs. V gene TRBV7-2 combines with J gene TRBJ2-6; possible D gene TRBD1, 5 bases. The receptor's source is a woman aged 40 to 55 in good health and CMV-seronegative. The CDR3 protein is CASSLQGTGANVLTF. CDR3 sequence (DNA): TGTGCCAGCAGCTTACAGGGAACCGGGGCCAACGTCCTGACTTTC.